This T cell receptor (beta chain) was identified in a study of shared clonotypes between healthy human individuals. Study outcomes and limitations: Memory subsets generally showed smaller estimated richness than naive subsets did.

Looked up from germline, CDR1 is MDHEN and CDR2 is SYDVKM. The V end was cut by 6 bases, the J end by 5 bases, with 22 bases between. This CDR3 has 16 amino acids. Profiled with immunoSEQ multiplex PCR; TCRdb holds only in-frame clones, not every one. In the table there are around 980,000 clones, roughly 74% of which are singletons. About this clone itself: Antigen specificity is unknown.

The donor population consisted of healthy HIV-negative adults with no recent acute infections or vaccinations. Sequencing used memory CD4+ T cells from PBMCs. Stated subset: CD45RA-negative fraction. The sequence derives from a man aged 18 to 30 in good health. Some clones in this sample may be carry-over from other donors' samples. The chain has TRBV28 and TRBJ1-1; D is perhaps TRBD1 (6 bases). The CDR3 region has the DNA TGTGCCAGCAGGTCCGGGGGGGCGCGTTGGTGGACTGAAGCTTTCTTT. Amino acid sequence: CASRSGGARWWTEAFF.